This T cell receptor beta chain was retrieved from a study of blood T cell repertoires in COVID-19. Study overall: Sample material is recorded as cDNA or gDNA derived from T cells, B-cell-depleted T cells, or PBMCs.

The study recruited people aged 18 to 89 years across about 25 US areas. With V trimmed by 3 bases and J by 9 bases, 11 bases remained unmatched. The CDR3 spans 15 residues. CDR1 and CDR2 (germline): DFQATT, SNEGSKA (reference sequence). In the original workflow: For nucleated cells, counts were estimated from reference gene primer amplification. Assay used: immunoSEQ multiplex PCR; TCRdb lists only in-frame clones, some missing. D and trimming were read from the DNA, whereas the V and J calls and clone size are those reported in that table. The sample records about 220,000 clones, 75% to 90% being singletons.

The J gene is TRBJ2-1, the V gene TRBV20-1, with 10 bases fitting TRBD2. Sequencing was carried out using PBMCs or T cells enriched from blood (not recorded which). The sequence was obtained from a woman between 18 and 29 years old in a cohort exposed to, infected with or recovered from COVID-19 (not recorded which). CDR3 loop: CSASPPSGRIGEQFF. CDR3 in DNA: TGCAGTGCTAGTCCCCCTAGCGGGAGAATCGGTGAGCAGTTCTTC.